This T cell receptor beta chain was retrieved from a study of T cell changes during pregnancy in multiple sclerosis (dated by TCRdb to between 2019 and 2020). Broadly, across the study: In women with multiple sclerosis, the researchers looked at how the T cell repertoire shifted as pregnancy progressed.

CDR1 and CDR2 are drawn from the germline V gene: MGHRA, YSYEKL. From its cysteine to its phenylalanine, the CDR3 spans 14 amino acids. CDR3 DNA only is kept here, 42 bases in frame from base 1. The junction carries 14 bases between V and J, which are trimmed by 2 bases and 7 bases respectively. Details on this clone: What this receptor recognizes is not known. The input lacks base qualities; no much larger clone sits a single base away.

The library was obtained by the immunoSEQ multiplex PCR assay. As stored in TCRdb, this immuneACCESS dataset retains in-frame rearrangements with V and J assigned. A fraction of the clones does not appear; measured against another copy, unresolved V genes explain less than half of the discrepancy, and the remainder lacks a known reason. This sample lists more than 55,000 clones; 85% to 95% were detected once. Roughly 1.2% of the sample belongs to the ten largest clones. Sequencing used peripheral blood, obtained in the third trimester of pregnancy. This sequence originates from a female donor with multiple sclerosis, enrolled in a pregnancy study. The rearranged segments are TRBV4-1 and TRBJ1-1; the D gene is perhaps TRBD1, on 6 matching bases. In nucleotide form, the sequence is TGCGCCAGCAGCCAACCACTACAGGGAAATGAAGCTTTCTTT. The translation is CASSQPLQGNEAFF.